The 3 T cell receptor beta chains in this list originate from one sample, sequenced in a study of cytomegalovirus exposure and HLA in healthy donors. Sequenced by immunoSEQ multiplex PCR; TCRdb stores in-frame clones only, minus some. The sample contains under 200,000 clones, about 90% of which appear only once. Sequenced material: PBMCs. The receptors stem from a woman under 30 in good health and CMV-seropositive.

The rearrangement uses TRBV9 and TRBJ1-3; no definite D call. The germline V gene has CDR1 SGDLS and CDR2 YYNGEE. The V end lost 5 bases, the J end lost 3 bases, and 9 bases lay between the germline ends. The CDR3 runs 13 residues. CDR3 sequence reads: CASSFADGNTIYF. CDR3 nucleotide sequence: TGTGCCAGCAGTTTCGCGGATGGAAACACCATATATTTT. Full variable domain (outside the CDR3, taken from reference TRBV9 and TRBJ1-3): DSGVTQTPKHLITATGQRVTLRCSPRSGDLSVYWYQQSLDQGLQFLIQYYNGEERAKGNILERFSAQQFPDLHSELNLSSLELGDSALYFCASSFADGNTIYFGEGSWLTVV.

V usage is TRBV19 and J usage is TRBJ1-5; TRBD1 might be the D (6 bases). The V gene lost 7 bases and the J gene lost 7 bases, with 20 bases spanning the gap. Germline loops: CDR1 LNHDA, CDR2 SQIVND (reference sequence). This CDR3 comprises 15 residues. The CDR3 region is CASMRGGGRIQPQHF. The CDR3 nucleotides are TGTGCCAGTATGAGGGGAGGGGGGAGGATCCAGCCCCAGCATTTT.

The V gene is TRBV27, the J gene TRBJ2-5, with TRBD1 identical over 9 bases. The CDR3 extends over 15 amino acids. V trimming: 3 bases; J trimming: 5 bases; junction bases outside the gene matches: 7. The germline CDR1 and CDR2 sequences are MNHEY and SMNVEV (reference sequence). The CDR3 DNA reads TGTGCCAGCAGTTTCCTAACAGGGGGCGGCGAGACCCAGTACTTC. Its translation is CASSFLTGGGETQYF.